Presented here are 27 T cell receptor beta chains from one specimen sequenced in a study of neurological immune-mediated disorders. Each CDR3 protein is one row after TCRdb ran MiXCR on the 5' RACE reads. The sample includes some 50,000 distinct CDR3 sequences, approximately 15% seen only once; the top ten take roughly 4%. The material sequenced was PBMCs. The receptors here all came from a man in his fifties or sixties in good health.

This clonotype was counted a few times. The chain is built from TRBV28 and TRBJ1-1, with 7 bases that match TRBD1. This CDR3 is 12 amino acids long. Germline V lookup: CDR1 MDHEN, CDR2 SYDVKM. V lost 8 bases and J lost 0; bases outside the gene matches: 0. CDR3 sequence reads: CASGTVNTEAFF. CDR3 nucleotides: TGTGCCAGCGGGACAGTGAACACTGAAGCTTTCTTT.

This clonotype was detected many times. The gene calls are TRBV11-1 and TRBJ2-1; D is unclear. There are 14 residues in the CDR3. CDR1 and CDR2 from the germline V gene are SGHAT and FQDESV (reference sequence). V lost 0 bases and J lost 2, with 5 bases in between. The CDR3 sequence: CASSLARTYNEQFF. Here the CDR3 DNA reads TGTGCCAGCAGCTTAGCGCGTACCTACAATGAGCAGTTCTTC. The full variable domain, in which reference TRBV11-1 and TRBJ2-1 provide the parts outside the CDR3, is EAEVAQSPRYKITEKSQAVAFWCDPISGHATLYWYRQILGQGPELLVQFQDESVVDDSQLPKDRFSAERLKGVDSTLKIQPAELGDSAMYLCASSLARTYNEQFFGPGTRLTVL.

There are many counts of this clonotype. This chain joins TRBV20-1 and TRBJ1-5; D is unclear. V was cut by 3 bases and J by 5 bases, with 8 bases left in between. Germline loops: CDR1 DFQATT, CDR2 SNEGSKA (reference sequence). CDR3 length: 12 residues. The CDR3 sequence is CSASPSDQPQHF. The CDR3 DNA reads TGCAGTGCTAGCCCGTCCGATCAGCCCCAGCATTTT.

The table lists this clonotype with many counts. The germline gene is not matched at one end of the junction; a read error may be the cause. The J gene is TRBJ2-5, the V gene TRBV7-2; 7 nucleotides agree with TRBD2. Germline V gene data show CDR1 as SGHTA and CDR2 as FQGNSA. The CDR3 is made up of 14 amino acids. The CDR3 loop is CASSLASGQETQYF. As DNA, the CDR3 is TGTGCCAGCAGCCTAGCTAGCGGCCAAGAGACCCAGTACTTC.

The gene calls are TRBV7-3 and TRBJ1-6; perhaps TRBD1 as D (6 bases). The CDR3 length is 14 residues. CDR1 is SGHTA, CDR2 FQGTGA, per germline. The V end lost 4 bases, the J end lost 6 bases, and 10 bases lay between the germline ends. The CDR3 DNA sequence: TGTGCCAGCAGCTCGCAGGGGCGTAATTCACCCCTCCACTTT. Protein product: CASSSQGRNSPLHF.

The sample holds many counts of this clonotype. V gene TRBV14 combines with J gene TRBJ2-1; D may be TRBD1 or TRBD2 (5 bases each). V was cut by 6 bases and J by 8 bases, with 17 bases left in between. Germline V lookup: CDR1 SGHDN, CDR2 FVKESK. The CDR3 runs 14 residues. The CDR3 loop reads CASSPSAGADEQFF. Written as DNA, the CDR3 is TGTGCCAGCAGTCCGTCCGCCGGGGCGGATGAGCAGTTCTTC.

This clonotype has a count of ten or more. V usage is TRBV5-5 and J usage is TRBJ2-5; TRBD1 aligns across 7 bases. The germline V gene has CDR1 SGHKS and CDR2 YYEKEE (reference sequence). The CDR3 loop spans 16 amino acids. The V segment lost 4 bases and the J segment 5 bases; nucleotides outside the gene matches: 14. The chain's CDR3 is CASSPSDRAQGETQYF. The DNA of the CDR3 is TGTGCCAGCAGCCCCTCCGACAGGGCTCAGGGCGAGACCCAGTACTTC.

This clonotype showed up many times. The rearrangement joins TRBV7-3 to TRBJ2-3; TRBD1 aligns across 9 bases. The CDR3 runs 14 residues. The ends lost 3 bases at V and 6 bases at J; junction bases unmatched: 4. Germline loops: CDR1 SGHTA, CDR2 FQGTGA. The CDR3 sequence: CASSLDRGADTQYF. The CDR3 nucleotides read TGTGCCAGCAGCTTGGACAGGGGCGCGGATACGCAGTATTTT.

The table lists this clonotype with many counts. The J gene is TRBJ2-1, the V gene TRBV5-6, with D maybe TRBD1 (5 bases). The CDR3 is 14 amino acids. Per germline, CDR1 SGHDT and CDR2 YYEEEE. V lost 0 bases to trimming and J lost 9 bases, with 13 bases between them. CDR3 in DNA: TGTGCCAGCAGCTTGGCCCGTGGGGCGGCTGAGCAGTTCTTC. Amino acids: CASSLARGAAEQFF.

This clonotype appeared a single time. An end of the junction does not agree with germline; a read error may underlie this. The genes are TRBV5-1 and TRBJ1-2; 7 bases fit TRBD1. The CDR3 consists of 13 residues. CDR1 is SGHRS, CDR2 YFSETQ, per germline. Written as DNA, the CDR3 is TGCGCTAGCAAGGTACAGGGGCGATATGGCTACACCTTC. It codes for CASKVQGRYGYTF.

This clonotype counts as medium-sized (0.01 to 0.1%). The chain carries TRBV4-3 and TRBJ2-1; the D is unclear. Trimming removed 0 bases from V and 4 bases from J, with 19 bases in between. The CDR3 loop spans 18 amino acids. CDR1 and CDR2 from the germline V gene are LGHNA and YSLEER. The CDR3 region is CASSQDFRLDGVYNEQFF. CDR3 nucleotide sequence: TGCGCCAGCAGCCAAGATTTCCGGCTCGACGGAGTATACAATGAGCAGTTCTTC.

Many counts were recorded for this clonotype. The gene calls are TRBV7-2 and TRBJ2-1; 10 nucleotides agree with TRBD2. The germline CDR1 and CDR2 sequences are SGHTA and FQGNSA. Trimming cost V 1 base and J 8 bases; bases outside gene matches: 8. The length of the CDR3 is 16 residues. CDR3: CASSLVQSSGSYEQFF. The CDR3 DNA sequence: TGTGCCAGCAGCTTAGTTCAGTCTAGCGGGAGCTATGAGCAGTTCTTC.

This clonotype was found many times. V and J are TRBV5-5 and TRBJ2-7; 13 nucleotides line up with TRBD2. Trimming at V came to 1 base and at J to 7 bases, leaving 5 bases not matched to a gene. This CDR3 contains 15 residues. From germline, CDR1 is SGHKS and CDR2 YYEKEE (reference sequence). CDR3 amino acids: CASSLSGTSGKEQYF. CDR3 sequence (DNA): TGTGCCAGCAGCTTGAGCGGGACTAGCGGGAAAGAGCAGTACTTC.

V and J are TRBV6-1 and TRBJ2-1; D not resolved. V was pared by 9 bases and J by 4 bases, with 13 bases between. This CDR3 region has 13 residues. The V gene's germline CDR1 is MNHNS and CDR2 SASEGT. CDR3 loop: CARSPSGYNEQFF. In nucleotides, the CDR3 is TGTGCCAGGAGCCCTTCGGGTTACAATGAGCAGTTCTTC.

The gene calls are TRBV20-1 and TRBJ1-6; D might be TRBD1 (5 bases). Trimming removed 1 base at V and 8 bases at J, with 12 bases between. Germline CDR1 is DFQATT and CDR2 is SNEGSKA (reference sequence). This CDR3 spans 14 amino acids. CDR3 amino acids: CSARALGGDSPLHF. DNA of the CDR3: TGCAGTGCTAGAGCTCTGGGGGGTGATTCACCCCTCCACTTT.

This clonotype appeared many times. The CDR3 loop reads CSVAGAVLGSGNTIYF. Here the CDR3 DNA reads TGCAGTGTAGCCGGGGCCGTTTTAGGCTCTGGAAACACCATATATTTT. The chain recombines TRBV20-1 with TRBJ1-3; possible D gene TRBD1, 5 bases. Germline V lookup: CDR1 DFQATT, CDR2 SNEGSKA (reference sequence). This CDR3 is 16 amino acids long. Trimming removed 7 bases from V and 0 bases from J, with 19 bases in between.

This clonotype came up many times. The rearrangement uses TRBV28 and TRBJ2-7; D remains ambiguous. The CDR3 spans 10 residues. Germline V CDR1 and CDR2: MDHEN, SYDVKM. Trimming took off 3 bases at V and 5 bases at J, with 2 bases between the two ends. The CDR3 nucleotides are TGTGCCAGCAGTTTCGACGAGCAGTACTTC. This codes for CASSFDEQYF.

At least ten counts were recorded for this clonotype. This chain joins TRBV4-3 and TRBJ2-7, with D possibly called TRBD1 or TRBD2 (6 bases each). The V and J ends lost 0 bases and 6 bases respectively, with 12 bases between them. Germline V gives CDR1 LGHNA, CDR2 YSLEER. The CDR3 covers 14 residues. CDR3 coding DNA: TGCGCCAGCAGCCAAGATTGGAGGGGGAGCGAGCAGTACTTC. It yields the protein CASSQDWRGSEQYF.

This clonotype occurred many times. The chain employs TRBV20-1 and TRBJ1-5; weak D call: TRBD1 (5 bases). Germline CDR1 reads DFQATT; CDR2 reads SNEGSKA (reference sequence). Trimming took off 6 bases at V and 3 bases at J, with 12 bases between the two ends. This CDR3 region has 13 residues. DNA of the CDR3: TGCAGTGCACCCGACAGTCTCAATCAGCCCCAGCATTTT. Protein product: CSAPDSLNQPQHF.

This chain links TRBV15 with TRBJ2-7; D is tentatively TRBD1 or TRBD2 (5 bases each). The V and J ends lost 5 bases and 4 bases respectively, with 12 bases between them. The CDR3 loop spans 13 amino acids. Germline-derived CDR1 and CDR2 are LNHNV and YYDKDF (reference sequence). CDR3 loop: CATSQGTTYEQYF. The CDR3 nucleotides are TGTGCCACCAGCCAAGGGACCACATACGAGCAGTACTTC.

This clonotype showed up many times. The chain has TRBV7-3 and TRBJ2-3; D gene uncertain. V lost 5 bases and J 0 bases, leaving 3 bases between the germline ends. This CDR3 spans 12 amino acids. Germline CDR1 reads SGHTA; CDR2 reads FQGTGA. CDR3 residues: CASSDSTDTQYF. CDR3 bases: TGTGCCAGCAGCGATAGCACAGATACGCAGTATTTT.

J is TRBJ2-3 and V is TRBV27; 14 bases match TRBD2. Looked up from germline, CDR1 is MNHEY and CDR2 is SMNVEV (reference sequence). Germline trimming cut 6 bases from V and 6 bases from J; bases unmatched to any gene: 20. This CDR3 is built from 20 residues. In DNA form, the CDR3 reads TGTGCCAGCAGCTACTGGGCACCGACCGGGACTAGCGGGAGTTTGGATACGCAGTATTTT. Its protein is CASSYWAPTGTSGSLDTQYF.

Many counts were recorded for this clonotype. The chain uses TRBV4-2 and TRBJ2-2; 7 positions agree with TRBD1. Losses at the gene ends were 7 bases for V and 1 base for J; bases not matched to a gene: 3. The germline CDR1 and CDR2 sequences are LGHNA and YNFKEQ. The CDR3 loop spans 14 amino acids. The CDR3 DNA sequence: TGTGCCAGCATGAGACAGGGGAACACCGGGGAGCTGTTTTTT. This gives the protein CASMRQGNTGELFF.

This clonotype was recorded at least ten times. The chain uses TRBV27 and TRBJ1-2, with a possible D match to TRBD1 (5 bases). The germline V and J ends were trimmed by 6 bases and 8 bases, with 13 bases remaining between them. The CDR3 runs 12 residues. The germline V gene encodes CDR1 MNHEY and CDR2 SMNVEV (reference sequence). Written as DNA, the CDR3 is TGTGCCAGCAGCAGGGACTCTCGAGGCTACACCTTC. Translated: CASSRDSRGYTF.

V gene TRBV3-1 combines with J gene TRBJ2-1; D is unresolved. This CDR3 spans 17 amino acids. Per the germline V gene, CDR1 is LGHDT and CDR2 is YNNKEL (reference sequence). V was cut by 6 bases and J by 4 bases, with 22 bases left in between. In nucleotides, the CDR3 is TGTGCCAGCAGTCAGAGAGAGTCGGCGGTCATGTACAATGAGCAGTTCTTC. Protein product: CASSQRESAVMYNEQFF.

This clonotype was observed many times. The chain couples TRBV10-3 to TRBJ2-1, with 10 bases aligning to TRBD2. This CDR3 spans 14 amino acids. The germline V gene encodes CDR1 ENHRY and CDR2 SYGVKD. With 10 bases clipped from V and 5 bases from J, the junction kept 8 bases outside the gene matches. In DNA form, the CDR3 reads TGTGCCACCCGAAATAGCGGGGGGAACAATGAGCAGTTCTTC. It is translated as CATRNSGGNNEQFF.

This clonotype was counted many times. V is TRBV6-6 and J is TRBJ2-6, with D hard to call. Germline assignment: CDR1 MNHNY and CDR2 SVGAGI (reference sequence). The V end lost 0 bases, the J end lost 0 bases, and 3 bases lay between the germline ends. CDR3 length: 15 amino acids. The CDR3 region is CASSYSRSGANVLTF. The DNA of the CDR3 is TGTGCCAGCAGTTACTCTCGCTCTGGGGCCAACGTCCTGACTTTC.